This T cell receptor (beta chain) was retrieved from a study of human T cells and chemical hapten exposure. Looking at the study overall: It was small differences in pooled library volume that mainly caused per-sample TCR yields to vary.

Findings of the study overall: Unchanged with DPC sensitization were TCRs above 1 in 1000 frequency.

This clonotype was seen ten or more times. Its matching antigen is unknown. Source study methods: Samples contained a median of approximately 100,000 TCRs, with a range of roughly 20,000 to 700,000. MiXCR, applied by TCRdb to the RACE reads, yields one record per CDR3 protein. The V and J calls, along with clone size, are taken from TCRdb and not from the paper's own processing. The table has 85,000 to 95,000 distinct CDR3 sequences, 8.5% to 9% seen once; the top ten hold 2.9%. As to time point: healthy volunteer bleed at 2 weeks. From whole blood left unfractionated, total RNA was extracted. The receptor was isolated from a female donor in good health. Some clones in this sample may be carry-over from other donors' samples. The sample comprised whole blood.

The CDR3 bases are TGCAGCGCTGGGAAGACTAGCGGGACGGGGGATACGCAGTATTTT. Amino acid sequence: CSAGKTSGTGDTQYF. This chain links TRBV29-1 with TRBJ2-3; 11 nucleotides align to TRBD2. With V trimmed by 7 bases and J by 6 bases, 12 bases remained unmatched. The CDR3 loop spans 15 amino acids. Germline CDR1 SQVTM, CDR2 ANQGSEA.